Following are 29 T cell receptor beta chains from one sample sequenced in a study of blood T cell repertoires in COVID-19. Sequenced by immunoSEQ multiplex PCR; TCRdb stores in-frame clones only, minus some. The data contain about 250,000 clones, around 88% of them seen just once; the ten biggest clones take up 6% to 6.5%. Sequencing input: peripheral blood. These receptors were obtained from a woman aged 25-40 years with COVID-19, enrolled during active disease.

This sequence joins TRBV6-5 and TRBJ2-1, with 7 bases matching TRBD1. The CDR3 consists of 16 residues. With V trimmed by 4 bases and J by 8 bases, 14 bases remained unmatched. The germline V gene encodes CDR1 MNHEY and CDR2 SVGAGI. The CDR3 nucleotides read TGTGCCAGCAGTTCGCCCCGACAGGGCTATGGCGATGAGCAGTTCTTC. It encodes CASSSPRQGYGDEQFF.

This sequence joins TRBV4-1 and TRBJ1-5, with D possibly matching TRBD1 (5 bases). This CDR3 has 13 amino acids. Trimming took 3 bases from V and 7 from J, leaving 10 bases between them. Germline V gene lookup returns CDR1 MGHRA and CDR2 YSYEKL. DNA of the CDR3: TGCGCCAGCAGCCATACAACAGGCCAGCCCCAGCATTTT. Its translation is CASSHTTGQPQHF.

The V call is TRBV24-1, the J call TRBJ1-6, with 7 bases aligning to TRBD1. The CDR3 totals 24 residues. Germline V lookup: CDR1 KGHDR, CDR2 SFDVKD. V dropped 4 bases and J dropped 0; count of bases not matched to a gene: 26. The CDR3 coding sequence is TGTGCCACCAGTGACTCGTCTGGACTGACGGGAAGGGGGCCCCTGAGCTCCTATAATTCACCCCTCCACTTT. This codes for CATSDSSGLTGRGPLSSYNSPLHF.

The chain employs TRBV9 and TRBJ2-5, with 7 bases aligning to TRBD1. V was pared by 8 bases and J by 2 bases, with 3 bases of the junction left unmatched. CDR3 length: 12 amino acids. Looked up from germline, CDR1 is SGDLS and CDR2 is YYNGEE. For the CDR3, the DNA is TGTGCCAGACACAGGGGACAAGAGACCCAGTACTTC. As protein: CARHRGQETQYF.

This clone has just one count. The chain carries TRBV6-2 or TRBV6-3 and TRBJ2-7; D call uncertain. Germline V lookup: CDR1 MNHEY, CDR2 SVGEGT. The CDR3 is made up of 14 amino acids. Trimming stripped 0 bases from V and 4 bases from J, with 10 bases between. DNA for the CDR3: TGTGCCAGCAGTTACTCCTCTAGGTTGTACGAGCAGTACGTC. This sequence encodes CASSYSSRLYEQYV.

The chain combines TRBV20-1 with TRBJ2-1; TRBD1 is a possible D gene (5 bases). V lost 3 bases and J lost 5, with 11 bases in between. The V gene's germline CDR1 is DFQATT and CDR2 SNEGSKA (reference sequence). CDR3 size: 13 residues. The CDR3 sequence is CSASKTAHNEQFF. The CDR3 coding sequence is TGCAGTGCTAGTAAGACAGCTCACAATGAGCAGTTCTTC.

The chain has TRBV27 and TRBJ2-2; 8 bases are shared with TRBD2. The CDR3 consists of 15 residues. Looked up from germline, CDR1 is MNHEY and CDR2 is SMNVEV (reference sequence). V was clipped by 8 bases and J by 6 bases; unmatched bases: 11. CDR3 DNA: TGTGCCAGCCACCCCACCCCGGGGGGGGCCGGGGAGCTGTTTTTT. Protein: CASHPTPGGAGELFF.

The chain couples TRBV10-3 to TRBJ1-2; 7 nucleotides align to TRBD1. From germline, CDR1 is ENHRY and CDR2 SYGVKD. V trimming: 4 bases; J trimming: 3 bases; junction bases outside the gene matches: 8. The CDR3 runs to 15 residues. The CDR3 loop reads CAISGDRRPDYGYTF. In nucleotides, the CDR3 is TGTGCCATCAGTGGGGACAGAAGGCCGGACTATGGCTACACCTTC.

The CDR3 reads CASGEGHTEAFF. The DNA for the CDR3 is TGTGCCAGTGGGGAGGGGCACACTGAAGCTTTCTTT. This chain connects TRBV28 to TRBJ1-1; D perhaps matches TRBD1 (5 bases). V lost 9 bases, J lost 3 bases, and 11 bases lay in between. Germline CDR1 reads MDHEN; CDR2 reads SYDVKM. The CDR3 contains 12 residues.

DNA of the CDR3: TGTGCCAGCAGCTTAGATATGAACACTGAAGCTTTCTTT. This translates into CASSLDMNTEAFF. The chain has TRBV7-8 and TRBJ1-1; no clear D. Germline assignment: CDR1 SGHVS and CDR2 FQNEAQ. V was pared by 1 base and J by 0 bases, with 3 bases between. The length of the CDR3 is 13 residues.

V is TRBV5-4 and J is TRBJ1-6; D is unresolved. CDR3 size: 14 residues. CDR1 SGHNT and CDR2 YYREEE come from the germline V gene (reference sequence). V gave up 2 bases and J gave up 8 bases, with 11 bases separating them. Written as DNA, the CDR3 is TGTGCCAGCAGCTTTAGGCTCACAGATTCACCCCTCCACTTT. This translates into CASSFRLTDSPLHF.

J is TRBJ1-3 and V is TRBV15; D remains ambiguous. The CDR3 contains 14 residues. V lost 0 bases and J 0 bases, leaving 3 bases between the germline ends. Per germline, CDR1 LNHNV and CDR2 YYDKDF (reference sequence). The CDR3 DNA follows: TGTGCCACCAGCAGAGAACTCTCTGGAAACACCATATATTTT. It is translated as CATSRELSGNTIYF. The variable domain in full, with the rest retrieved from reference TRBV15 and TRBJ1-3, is DAMVIQNPRYQVTQFGKPVTLSCSQTLNHNVMYWYQQKSSQAPKLLFHYYDKDFNNEADTPDNFQSRRPNTSFCFLDIRSPGLGDTAMYLCATSRELSGNTIYFGEGSWLTVV.

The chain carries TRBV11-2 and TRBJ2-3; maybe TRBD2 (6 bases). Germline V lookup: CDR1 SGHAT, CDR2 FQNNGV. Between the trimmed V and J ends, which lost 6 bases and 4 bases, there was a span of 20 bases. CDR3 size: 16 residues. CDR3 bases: TGTGCCAGCAGTTCTTTTTTTGGGGGGTTCTCAGATACGCAGTATTTT. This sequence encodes CASSSFFGGFSDTQYF.

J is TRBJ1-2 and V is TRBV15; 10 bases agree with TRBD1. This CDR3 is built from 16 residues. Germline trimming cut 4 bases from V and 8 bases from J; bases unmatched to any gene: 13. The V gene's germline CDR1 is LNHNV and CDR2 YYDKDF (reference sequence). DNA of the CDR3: TGTGCCACCAGCAACCGACCGGGACAGGGGATAGGGGGCTACACCTTC. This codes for CATSNRPGQGIGGYTF.

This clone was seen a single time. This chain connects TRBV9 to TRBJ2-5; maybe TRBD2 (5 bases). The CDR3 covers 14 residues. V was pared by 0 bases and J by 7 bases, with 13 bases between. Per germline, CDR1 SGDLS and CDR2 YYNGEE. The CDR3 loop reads CASSVASEDGTQYF. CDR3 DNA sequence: TGTGCCAGCAGCGTAGCCTCGGAGGACGGGACCCAGTACTTC.

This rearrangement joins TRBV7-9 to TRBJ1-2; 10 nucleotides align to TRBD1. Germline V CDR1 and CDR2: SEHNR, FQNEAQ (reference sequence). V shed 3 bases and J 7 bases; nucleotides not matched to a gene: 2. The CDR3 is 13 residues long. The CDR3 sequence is CASSLGQGSGYTF. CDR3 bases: TGTGCCAGCAGCTTGGGACAGGGGTCTGGCTACACCTTC.

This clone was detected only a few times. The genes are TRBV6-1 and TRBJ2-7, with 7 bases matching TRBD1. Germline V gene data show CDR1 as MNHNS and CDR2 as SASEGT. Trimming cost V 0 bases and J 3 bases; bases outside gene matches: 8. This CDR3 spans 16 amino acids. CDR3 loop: CASSEAEGAGHYEQYV. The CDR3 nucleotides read TGTGCCAGCAGTGAAGCAGAGGGGGCCGGTCACTACGAGCAGTACGTC.

CDR3 in amino acids: CASSLGVAGVSETQYF. CDR3 in DNA: TGTGCCAGCAGCTTAGGGGTAGCGGGAGTTTCAGAGACCCAGTACTTC. This rearrangement joins TRBV11-2 to TRBJ2-5, with TRBD2 matching 9 bases. The CDR3 is made up of 16 amino acids. Germline CDR1 and CDR2: SGHAT and FQNNGV. The junction had 7 bases not matched to a gene; V was cut back by 1 base and J by 4 bases.

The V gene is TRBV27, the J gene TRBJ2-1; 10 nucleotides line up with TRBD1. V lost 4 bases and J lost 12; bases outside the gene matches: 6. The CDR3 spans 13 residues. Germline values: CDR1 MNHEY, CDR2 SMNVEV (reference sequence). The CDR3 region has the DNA TGTGCCAGCAGTTACGGACAGGGGGATCGGCAGTTCTTC. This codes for CASSYGQGDRQFF.

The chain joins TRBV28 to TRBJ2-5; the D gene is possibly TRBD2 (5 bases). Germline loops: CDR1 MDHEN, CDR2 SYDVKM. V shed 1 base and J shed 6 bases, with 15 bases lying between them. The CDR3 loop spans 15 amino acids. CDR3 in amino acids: CASSLFEGAAKTQYF. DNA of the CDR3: TGTGCCAGCAGTTTATTCGAGGGTGCGGCGAAGACCCAGTACTTC.

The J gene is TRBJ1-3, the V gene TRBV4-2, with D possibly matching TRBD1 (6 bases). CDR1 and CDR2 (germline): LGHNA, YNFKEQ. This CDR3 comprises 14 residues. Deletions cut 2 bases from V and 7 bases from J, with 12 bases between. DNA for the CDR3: TGTGCCAGCAGCCAAAGGGGGTCCGAGAACACCATATATTTT. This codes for CASSQRGSENTIYF.

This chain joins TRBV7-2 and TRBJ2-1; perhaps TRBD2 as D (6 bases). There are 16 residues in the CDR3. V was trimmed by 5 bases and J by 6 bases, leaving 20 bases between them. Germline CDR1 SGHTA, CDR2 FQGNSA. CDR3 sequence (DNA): TGTGCCAGCAGCGGGCGCGGGAATCCGGATATCAATGAGCAGTTCTTC. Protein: CASSGRGNPDINEQFF. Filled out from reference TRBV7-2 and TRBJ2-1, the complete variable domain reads GAGVSQSPSNKVTEKGKDVELRCDPISGHTALYWYRQSLGQGLEFLIYFQGNSAPDKSGLPSDRFSAERTGGSVSTLTIQRTQQEDSAVYLCASSGRGNPDINEQFFGPGTRLTVL.

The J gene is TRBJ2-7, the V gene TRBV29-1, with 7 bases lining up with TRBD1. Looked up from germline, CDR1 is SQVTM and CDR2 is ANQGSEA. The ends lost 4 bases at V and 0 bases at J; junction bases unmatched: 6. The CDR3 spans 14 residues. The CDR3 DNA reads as TGCAGCGTTGGGGGGACAGTCGACTCCTACGAGCAGTACTTC. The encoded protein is CSVGGTVDSYEQYF.

The CDR3 sequence is CASSPSGGADGTQYF. In DNA, the CDR3 is TGTGCCAGCAGCCCTAGCGGGGGGGCGGATGGGACCCAGTACTTC. The chain uses TRBV5-4 and TRBJ2-5; 12 positions match TRBD2. The CDR3 has 15 residues. J lost 7 bases, V lost 4 bases, and 8 bases had no gene match. CDR1 is SGHNT and CDR2 is YYREEE in the germline V gene (reference sequence).

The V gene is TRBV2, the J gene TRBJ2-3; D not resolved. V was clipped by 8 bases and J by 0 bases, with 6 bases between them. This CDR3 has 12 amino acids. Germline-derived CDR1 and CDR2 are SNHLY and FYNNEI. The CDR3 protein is CASPGSTDTQYF. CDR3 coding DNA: TGTGCCAGCCCCGGGAGCACAGATACGCAGTATTTT. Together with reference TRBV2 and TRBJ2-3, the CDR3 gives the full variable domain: EPEVTQTPSHQVTQMGQEVILRCVPISNHLYFYWYRQILGQKVEFLVSFYNNEISEKSEIFDDQFSVERPDGSNFTLKIRSTKLEDSAMYFCASPGSTDTQYFGPGTRLTVL.

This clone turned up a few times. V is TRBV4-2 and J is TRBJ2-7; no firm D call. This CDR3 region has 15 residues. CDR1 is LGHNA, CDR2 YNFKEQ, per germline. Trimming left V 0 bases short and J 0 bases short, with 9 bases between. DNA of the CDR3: TGTGCCAGCAGCCAAGAGAGACCAGGCTCCTACGAGCAGTACTTC. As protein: CASSQERPGSYEQYF.

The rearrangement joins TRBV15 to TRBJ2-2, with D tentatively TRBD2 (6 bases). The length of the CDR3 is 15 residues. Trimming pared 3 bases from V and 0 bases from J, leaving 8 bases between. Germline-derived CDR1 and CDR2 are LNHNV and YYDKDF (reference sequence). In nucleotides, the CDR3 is TGTGCCACCAGCAGCCGACTAGCGAACACCGGGGAGCTGTTTTTT. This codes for CATSSRLANTGELFF. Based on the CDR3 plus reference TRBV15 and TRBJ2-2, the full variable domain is DAMVIQNPRYQVTQFGKPVTLSCSQTLNHNVMYWYQQKSSQAPKLLFHYYDKDFNNEADTPDNFQSRRPNTSFCFLDIRSPGLGDTAMYLCATSSRLANTGELFFGEGSRLTVL.

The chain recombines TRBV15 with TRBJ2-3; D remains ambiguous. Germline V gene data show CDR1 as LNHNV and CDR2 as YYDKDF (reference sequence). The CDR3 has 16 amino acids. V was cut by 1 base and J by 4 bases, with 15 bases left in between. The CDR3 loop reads CATSRATEPAPDTQYF. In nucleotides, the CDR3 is TGTGCCACCAGCAGAGCGACGGAGCCGGCCCCAGATACGCAGTATTTT.

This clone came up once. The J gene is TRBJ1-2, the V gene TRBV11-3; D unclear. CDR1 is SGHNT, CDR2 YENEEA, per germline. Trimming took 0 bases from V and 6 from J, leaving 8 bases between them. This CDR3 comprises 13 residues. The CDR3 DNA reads TGTGCCAGCAGCTTAGACGGAGGAAATGGCTACACCTTC. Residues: CASSLDGGNGYTF.